Below are 32 T cell receptor beta chains sequenced from a single sample in a study of CD8 T cells in ankylosing spondylitis. Findings and caveats of the study: The study identified a TCR beta motif of under 10 highly homologous variants that appeared characteristic of ankylosing spondylitis blood.

Using its own MiXCR run on the 5' RACE reads, TCRdb lists one record per CDR3 protein. The sample carries 200,000 to 250,000 distinct CDR3 sequences, approximately 16% recorded once. Their antigens remain unidentified. Sequencing was done on a sample of blood, either unsorted or a sorted T cell fraction (not recorded which). These receptor sequences come from a male donor with ankylosing spondylitis.

A few counts support this clonotype. The chain couples TRBV3-1 to TRBJ1-3, with D unclear. Germline-derived CDR1 and CDR2 are LGHDT and YNNKEL (reference sequence). This CDR3 has 14 residues. V dropped 1 base and J dropped 4 bases, with 8 bases sitting between them. The CDR3 loop reads CASSQVPYGNTIYF. In DNA, the CDR3 is TGTGCCAGCAGCCAAGTTCCATACGGAAACACCATATATTTT. The entire variable domain, with the rest obtained from reference TRBV3-1 and TRBJ1-3, is as follows: DTAVSQTPKYLVTQMGNDKSIKCEQNLGHDTMYWYKQDSKKFLKIMFSYNNKELIINETVPNRFSPKSPDKAHLNLHINSLELGDSAVYFCASSQVPYGNTIYFGEGSWLTVV.

This clonotype has a handful of counts. The J gene is TRBJ2-7, the V gene TRBV27; D unclear. Germline V gene data show CDR1 as MNHEY and CDR2 as SMNVEV (reference sequence). V gave up 1 base and J gave up 5 bases, with 6 bases separating them. CDR3 size: 12 residues. CDR3 region: CASSLYTNEQYF. The DNA of the CDR3 is TGTGCCAGCAGTTTATACACCAACGAGCAGTACTTC.

The CDR3 nucleotides are TGCAGTGCTGGGACAGGGGACTTCAATTCACCCCTCCACTTT. Translated: CSAGTGDFNSPLHF. The rearrangement uses TRBV20-1 and TRBJ1-6; 10 bases match TRBD1. With V trimmed by 5 bases and J by 7 bases, 5 bases remained unmatched. The germline V gene encodes CDR1 DFQATT and CDR2 SNEGSKA (reference sequence). The CDR3 covers 14 residues.

This chain joins TRBV2 and TRBJ1-6, with 7 bases aligning to TRBD1. The CDR3 contains 16 residues. With V trimmed by 1 base and J by 7 bases, 7 bases remained unmatched. Per the germline V gene, CDR1 is SNHLY and CDR2 is FYNNEI. The CDR3 spells CASSEEGAGGNSPLHF. DNA of the CDR3: TGTGCCAGCAGTGAAGAGGGCGCAGGGGGAAATTCACCCCTCCACTTT.

This clonotype was detected a few times. This chain connects TRBV15 to TRBJ2-7, with D perhaps matching TRBD1 (5 bases). The V gene lost 0 bases and the J gene lost 3 bases, with 12 bases spanning the gap. Germline loops: CDR1 LNHNV, CDR2 YYDKDF (reference sequence). This CDR3 comprises 15 residues. CDR3 nucleotides: TGTGCCACCAGCAGAGACCTACCCCAGGGCTACGAGCAGTACTTC. It translates to CATSRDLPQGYEQYF.

This clonotype was counted only a few times. The rearrangement joins TRBV7-9 to TRBJ2-1; D possibly corresponds to TRBD1 (5 bases). The CDR3 has 14 residues. Trimming stripped 1 base from V and 5 bases from J, with 9 bases between. From germline, CDR1 is SEHNR and CDR2 FQNEAQ (reference sequence). DNA of the CDR3: TGTGCCAGCAGCTTAGTTGCAGGGCACAATGAGCAGTTCTTC. It yields the protein CASSLVAGHNEQFF.

This clonotype has a count of ten or more. The gene calls are TRBV27 and TRBJ1-1; no clear D gene. Germline-derived CDR1 and CDR2 are MNHEY and SMNVEV (reference sequence). There are 15 residues in the CDR3. V was shortened by 2 bases and J by 1 base, with 11 bases between the two germline ends. CDR3 sequence reads: CASSLGNPGNTEAFF. CDR3 DNA sequence: TGTGCCAGCAGTTTAGGGAACCCCGGGAACACTGAAGCTTTCTTT.

This clonotype was seen many times. The chain has TRBV28 and TRBJ2-5, with 9 bases fitting TRBD1. V shed 5 bases, J shed 2 bases, and the junction held 6 bases outside the gene matches. CDR1 is MDHEN and CDR2 is SYDVKM in the germline V gene. The CDR3 runs 15 residues. The chain's CDR3 is CASSAWDREQETQYF. The DNA for the CDR3 is TGTGCCAGCAGTGCTTGGGACAGGGAGCAAGAGACCCAGTACTTC.

The chain carries TRBV11-2 and TRBJ2-7, with 8 bases aligning to TRBD1. Germline V gene lookup returns CDR1 SGHAT and CDR2 FQNNGV. V lost 0 bases and J lost 3; bases outside the gene matches: 7. CDR3 length equals 16 residues. The CDR3 DNA is TGTGCCAGCAGCTTAGATAGGCGACAGGGGATCTACGAGCAGTACTTC. The encoded protein is CASSLDRRQGIYEQYF. The whole variable domain, filled in from reference TRBV11-2 and TRBJ2-7, reads EAGVAQSPRYKIIEKRQSVAFWCNPISGHATLYWYQQILGQGPKLLIQFQNNGVVDDSQLPKDRFSAERLKGVDSTLKIQPAKLEDSAVYLCASSLDRRQGIYEQYFGPGTRLTVT.

The genes are TRBV29-1 and TRBJ2-7, with 8 bases aligning to TRBD2. The CDR3 is 14 residues long. V gave up 2 bases and J gave up 2 bases; unmatched junction bases: 5. Germline lookup yields CDR1 SQVTM and CDR2 ANQGSEA. The CDR3 is CSVETGGETYEQYF. CDR3 nucleotide sequence: TGCAGCGTTGAAACGGGGGGGGAAACCTACGAGCAGTACTTC.

V usage is TRBV7-6 and J usage is TRBJ1-5; D gene unclear. Germline V gene data show CDR1 as SGHVS and CDR2 as FNYEAQ. The V end was cut by 1 base, the J end by 2 bases, with 9 bases between. The CDR3 runs to 15 residues. The CDR3 nucleotides read TGTGCCAGCAGCTTAGAACCAGAACGCAATCAGCCCCAGCATTTT. This sequence encodes CASSLEPERNQPQHF.

This clonotype was seen a single time. The V and J genes are TRBV4-1 and TRBJ2-7; D ambiguous. V was shortened by 1 base and J by 7 bases, with 11 bases between the two germline ends. Germline lookup yields CDR1 MGHRA and CDR2 YSYEKL. There are 13 residues in the CDR3. CDR3 in amino acids: CASSQANSPEQYF. The CDR3 DNA follows: TGCGCCAGCAGCCAAGCTAACAGCCCGGAGCAGTACTTC.

This chain links TRBV7-3 with TRBJ2-3; 8 bases are a match to TRBD1. The J segment lost 2 bases and the V segment lost 4 bases, leaving 11 bases of the junction unmatched. In germline, CDR1 is SGHTA, CDR2 FQGTGA. This CDR3 comprises 17 residues. The CDR3 sequence: CASSSPSDREFTDTQYF. In DNA, the CDR3 is TGTGCCAGCAGCTCCCCATCGGACAGGGAATTCACAGATACGCAGTATTTT.

This clonotype came up many times. CDR3 coding DNA: TGTGCCATCAGTGGACTTCCCACCTACGAGCAGTACTTC. Protein: CAISGLPTYEQYF. This chain uses TRBV10-3 with TRBJ2-7; D gene uncertain. The CDR3 sequence is 13 residues long. Trimming removed 4 bases from V and 2 bases from J, with 9 bases in between. CDR1 and CDR2 from the germline V gene are ENHRY and SYGVKD.

This clonotype was observed many times. J is TRBJ2-2 and V is TRBV5-6; D remains ambiguous. Trimming stripped 1 base from V and 3 bases from J, with 4 bases between. This CDR3 comprises 13 residues. Looked up from germline, CDR1 is SGHDT and CDR2 is YYEEEE. The CDR3: CASSLFHTGELFF. The CDR3 DNA reads as TGTGCCAGCAGCTTGTTTCACACCGGGGAGCTGTTTTTT.

This clonotype has only a few counts. This CDR3 is CASGAPYNEQFF. CDR3 coding DNA: TGTGCCAGTGGGGCCCCCTACAATGAGCAGTTCTTC. The chain combines TRBV7-9 with TRBJ2-1; D might be TRBD1 (5 bases). Looked up from germline, CDR1 is SEHNR and CDR2 is FQNEAQ (reference sequence). The V end lost 9 bases, the J end lost 2 bases, and 8 bases lay between the germline ends. The CDR3 length is 12 residues.

This clonotype was recorded a few times. The chain uses TRBV20-1 and TRBJ2-1, with D possibly matching TRBD1 (6 bases). This CDR3 is built from 14 residues. Germline CDR1 DFQATT, CDR2 SNEGSKA (reference sequence). The V end lost 5 bases, the J end lost 6 bases, and 17 bases lay between the germline ends. The CDR3 spells CSAVSLGASNEQFF. CDR3 DNA: TGCAGTGCTGTCTCGTTGGGGGCTTCCAATGAGCAGTTCTTC.

The chain recombines TRBV9 with TRBJ2-7; D is uncertain. Deletions cut 1 base from V and 1 base from J, with 9 bases between. The germline V gene encodes CDR1 SGDLS and CDR2 YYNGEE. CDR3 length: 14 residues. In DNA form, the CDR3 reads TGTGCCAGCAGCGTATCGGGCACTTCCTACGAGCAGTACTTC. Its translation is CASSVSGTSYEQYF.

This chain connects TRBV7-9 to TRBJ1-2; D is ambiguous. The CDR3 covers 13 residues. Looked up from germline, CDR1 is SEHNR and CDR2 is FQNEAQ (reference sequence). Trimming took off 5 bases at V and 4 bases at J, with 11 bases between the two ends. This CDR3 reads CASSPTGFYGYTF. The CDR3 nucleotides read TGTGCCAGCAGCCCAACGGGATTCTATGGCTACACCTTC.

This clonotype occurred a few times. The genes are TRBV28 and TRBJ1-1; 8 bases map to TRBD1. J gave up 4 bases and V 2 bases, and 6 bases lay outside the gene matches. CDR1 is MDHEN and CDR2 is SYDVKM in the germline V gene. The CDR3 loop spans 15 amino acids. The chain's CDR3 is CASSLGWQGATEAFF. The CDR3 DNA sequence: TGTGCCAGCAGTTTAGGATGGCAGGGGGCCACTGAAGCTTTCTTT.

V and J are TRBV9 and TRBJ2-3, with D possibly TRBD2 on 6 matching bases. The germline V gene has CDR1 SGDLS and CDR2 YYNGEE. This CDR3 contains 13 residues. Trimming left V 3 bases short and J 4 bases short, with 9 bases between. The CDR3 here is CASSAGGPDTQYF. CDR3 nucleotides: TGTGCCAGCAGCGCCGGGGGTCCAGATACGCAGTATTTT.

This chain joins TRBV20-1 and TRBJ2-7; TRBD2 aligns across 7 bases. CDR3 size: 16 residues. Trimming at V came to 0 bases and at J to 0 bases, leaving 8 bases not matched to a gene. Germline lookup yields CDR1 DFQATT and CDR2 SNEGSKA (reference sequence). The CDR3, as DNA: TGCAGTGCTAGAGATGCGGCGGGGGACTACTCCTACGAGCAGTACTTC. Translating gives CSARDAAGDYSYEQYF.

This clonotype was detected a few times. Here the CDR3 DNA reads TGTGCCAGCAGCTTAGAGGGACAGGGGGCCATTTCCTACGAGCAGTACTTC. Translating it yields CASSLEGQGAISYEQYF. The rearrangement joins TRBV13 to TRBJ2-7, with 12 nucleotides matching TRBD1. The CDR3 totals 17 residues. Germline trimming cut 1 base from V and 1 base from J; bases unmatched to any gene: 5. The germline V gene has CDR1 PRHDT and CDR2 FYEKMQ (reference sequence).

This clonotype was seen repeatedly, ten times or more. The chain has TRBV12-3 or TRBV12-4 and TRBJ1-2; TRBD1 is a possible D gene (5 bases). Trimming cost V 4 bases and J 5 bases, with 14 bases left between them. The CDR3 has 14 residues. CDR3 sequence reads: CASSSGTLGYGYTF. The CDR3 bases are TGTGCCAGCAGTTCCGGGACTCTTGGGTATGGCTACACCTTC.

V and J are TRBV28 and TRBJ2-1; TRBD2 agrees at 10 bases. The CDR3 runs to 18 residues. Germline assignment: CDR1 MDHEN and CDR2 SYDVKM. After removal of 3 bases from V and 4 bases from J, the junction contained 12 bases not matched to a gene. The CDR3 loop reads CASSFGLAEWGPYNEQFF. CDR3 DNA sequence: TGTGCCAGCAGTTTTGGACTAGCGGAGTGGGGGCCTTACAATGAGCAGTTCTTC.

This rearrangement joins TRBV27 to TRBJ1-2; D may be TRBD1 (6 bases). Between the trimmed V and J ends, which lost 3 bases and 6 bases, there was a span of 11 bases. This CDR3 spans 13 amino acids. Germline V gene lookup returns CDR1 MNHEY and CDR2 SMNVEV (reference sequence). CDR3 coding DNA: TGTGCCAGCAGTTTTTCCCGGGACAATGGCTACACCTTC. It codes for CASSFSRDNGYTF.

This clonotype was detected a few times. The chain has TRBV3-1 and TRBJ1-2; D is possibly TRBD1 (5 bases). V gave up 3 bases and J gave up 3 bases, with 14 bases separating them. This CDR3 region has 15 residues. Germline values: CDR1 LGHDT, CDR2 YNNKEL (reference sequence). The DNA of the CDR3 is TGTGCCAGCAGCCAGGGACGGAGGCCAGACTATGGCTACACCTTC. Amino acid sequence: CASSQGRRPDYGYTF.

This clonotype was seen more than once but under ten times. The rearrangement links TRBV2 to TRBJ2-3; 7 bases are shared with TRBD2. Germline V lookup: CDR1 SNHLY, CDR2 FYNNEI. This CDR3 comprises 15 residues. V lost 5 bases to trimming and J lost 0 bases; unmatched junction nucleotides: 5. CDR3 protein: CASSLGLYSTDTQYF. DNA of the CDR3: TGTGCCAGCAGTCTGGGACTATATAGCACAGATACGCAGTATTTT.

The J gene is TRBJ2-1, the V gene TRBV24-1; D is undetermined. The length of the CDR3 is 16 residues. V lost 2 bases and J lost 6, with 16 bases in between. Per the germline V gene, CDR1 is KGHDR and CDR2 is SFDVKD. The CDR3 DNA sequence: TGTGCCACCAGTGATTCTAGGACCCTATTCATCAATGAGCAGTTCTTC. Translation gives CATSDSRTLFINEQFF.

The gene calls are TRBV20-1 and TRBJ2-7, with TRBD2 identical over 8 bases. The junction had 7 bases not matched to a gene; V was cut back by 6 bases and J by 0 bases. The CDR3 is made up of 14 amino acids. Germline CDR1 reads DFQATT; CDR2 reads SNEGSKA (reference sequence). The CDR3 coding sequence is TGCAGTGCAAGACTAGCGACGAGCTCCTACGAGCAGTACTTC. Amino acids: CSARLATSSYEQYF.

The table lists this clonotype with a count of one. The chain carries TRBV18 and TRBJ2-1, with TRBD1 identical over 9 bases. The CDR3 covers 16 residues. The trim removed 2 bases at V and 8 bases at J, leaving 10 bases unmatched. Germline V gene sequence: CDR1 KGHSH, CDR2 LQKENI. DNA for the CDR3: TGTGCCAGCTCACCAGGACAGGGGAGTTGGTTGGATGAGCAGTTCTTC. Translating gives CASSPGQGSWLDEQFF.

The V gene is TRBV27, the J gene TRBJ2-1; TRBD1 matches 10 bases. V was pared by 5 bases and J by 5 bases, with 9 bases of the junction left unmatched. The CDR3 contains 16 residues. Germline V gene sequence: CDR1 MNHEY, CDR2 SMNVEV (reference sequence). CDR3 protein: CASSISPGQGHNEQFF. CDR3 DNA: TGTGCCAGCAGTATCTCCCCGGGACAGGGGCACAATGAGCAGTTCTTC.